The T cell receptor (beta chain) under discussion was sequenced for a study of shared T cell receptors in the human thymus. The data were produced by immunoSEQ multiplex PCR, yet TCRdb's version contains in-frame clones alone and is incomplete. The table includes over 650,000 clones, 87% detected once. The CDR3 runs to 18 residues. The sample also formed part of further work on human thymus T cells. This second report adds: Resected material from corrective heart surgery provided the thymus tissue analysed. Gene usage for V and J segments appeared biased in thymic and blood repertoires. Related work showed strongly overlapping thymic repertoires across unrelated individuals.

Sequencing used thymocytes. The clonotype originates from a boy under three years old with a congenital heart defect. The chain joins TRBV21-1 to TRBJ2-3; the table's TRBD1 call for D was not verified on the DNA. TRBV21-1 has pseudogene status. CDR3 sequence reads: CASSKHPTSDRYTDTQYF. CDR3 DNA sequence: TGTGCCAGCAGCAAACACCCCACTTCCGACAGATACACAGATACGCAGTATTTT.